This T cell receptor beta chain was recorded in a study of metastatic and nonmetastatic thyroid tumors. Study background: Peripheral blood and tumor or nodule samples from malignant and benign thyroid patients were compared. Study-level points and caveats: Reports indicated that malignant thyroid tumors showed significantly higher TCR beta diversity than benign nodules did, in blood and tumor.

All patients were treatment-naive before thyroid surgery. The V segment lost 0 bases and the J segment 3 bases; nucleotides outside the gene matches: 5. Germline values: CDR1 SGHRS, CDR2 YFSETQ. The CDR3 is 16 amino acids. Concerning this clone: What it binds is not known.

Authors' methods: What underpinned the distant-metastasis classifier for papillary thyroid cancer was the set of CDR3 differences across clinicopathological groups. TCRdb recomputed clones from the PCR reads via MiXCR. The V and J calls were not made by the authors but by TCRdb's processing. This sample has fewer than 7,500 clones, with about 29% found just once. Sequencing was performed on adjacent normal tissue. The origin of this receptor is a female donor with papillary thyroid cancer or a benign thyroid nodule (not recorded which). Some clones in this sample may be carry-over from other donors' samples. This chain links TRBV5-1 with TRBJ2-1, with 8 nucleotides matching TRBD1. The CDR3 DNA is TGCGCCAGCAGCTTGGGCCCAGGGGGCATCTACAATGAGCAGTTCTTC. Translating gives CASSLGPGGIYNEQFF.